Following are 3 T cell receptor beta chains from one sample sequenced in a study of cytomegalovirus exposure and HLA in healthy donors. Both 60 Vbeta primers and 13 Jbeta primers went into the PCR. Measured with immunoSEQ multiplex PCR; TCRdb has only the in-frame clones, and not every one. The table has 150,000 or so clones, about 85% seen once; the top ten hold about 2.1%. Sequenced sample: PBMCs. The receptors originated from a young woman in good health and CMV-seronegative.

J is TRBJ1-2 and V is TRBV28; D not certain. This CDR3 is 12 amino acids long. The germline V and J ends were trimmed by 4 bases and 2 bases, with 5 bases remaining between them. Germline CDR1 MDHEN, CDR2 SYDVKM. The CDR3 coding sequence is TGTGCCAGCAGTTGGGCAAACTATGGCTACACCTTC. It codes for CASSWANYGYTF.

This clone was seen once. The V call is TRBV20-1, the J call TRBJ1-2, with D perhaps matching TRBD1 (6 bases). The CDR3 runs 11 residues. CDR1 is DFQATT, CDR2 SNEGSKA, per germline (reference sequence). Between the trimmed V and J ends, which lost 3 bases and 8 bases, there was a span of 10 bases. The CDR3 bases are TGCAGTGCTAGCACGGGGGGCGGCTACACCTTC. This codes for CSASTGGGYTF.

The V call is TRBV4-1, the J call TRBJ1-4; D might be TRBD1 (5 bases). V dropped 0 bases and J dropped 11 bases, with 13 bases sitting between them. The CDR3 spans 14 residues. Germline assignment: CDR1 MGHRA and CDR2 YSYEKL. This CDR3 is CASSQEVPGFKLFF. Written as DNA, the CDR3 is TGCGCCAGCAGCCAAGAAGTCCCAGGGTTTAAACTGTTTTTT.